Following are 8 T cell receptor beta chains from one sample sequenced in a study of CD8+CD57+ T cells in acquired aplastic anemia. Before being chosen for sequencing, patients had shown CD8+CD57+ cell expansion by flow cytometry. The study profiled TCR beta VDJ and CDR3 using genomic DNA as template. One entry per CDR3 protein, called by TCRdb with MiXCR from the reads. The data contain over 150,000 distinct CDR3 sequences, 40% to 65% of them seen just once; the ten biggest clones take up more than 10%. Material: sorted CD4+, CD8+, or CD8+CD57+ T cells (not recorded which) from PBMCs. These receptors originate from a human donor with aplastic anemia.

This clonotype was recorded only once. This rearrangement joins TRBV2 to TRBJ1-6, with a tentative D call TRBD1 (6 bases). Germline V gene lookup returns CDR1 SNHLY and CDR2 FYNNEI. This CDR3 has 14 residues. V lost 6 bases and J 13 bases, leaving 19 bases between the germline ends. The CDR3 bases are TGTGCCAGCAGGCGACAGGATGTGATGTCGCCCCTCCACTTT. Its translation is CASRRQDVMSPLHF.

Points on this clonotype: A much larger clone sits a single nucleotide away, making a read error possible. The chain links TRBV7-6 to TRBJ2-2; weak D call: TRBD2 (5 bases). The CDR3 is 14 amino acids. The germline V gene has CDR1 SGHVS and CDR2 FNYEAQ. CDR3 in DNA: TGTGCCAGCAGCCCCGGAAGAAGCTTCGGGGAGCTGGTTTTT. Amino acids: CASSPGRSFGELVF. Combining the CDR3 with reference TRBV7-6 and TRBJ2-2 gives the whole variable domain GAGVSQSPRYKVTKRGQDVALRCDPISGHVSLYWYRQALGQGPEFLTYFNYEAQQDKSGLPNDRFSAERPEGSISTLTIQRTEQRDSAMYRCASSPGRSFGELVFGEGSRLTVL.

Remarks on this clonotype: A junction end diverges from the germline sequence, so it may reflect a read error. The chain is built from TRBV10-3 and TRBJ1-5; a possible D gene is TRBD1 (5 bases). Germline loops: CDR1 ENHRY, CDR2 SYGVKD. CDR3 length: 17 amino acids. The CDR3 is CASSGEFRTQINQPQHF. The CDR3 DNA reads TGTGCCAGCAGTGGGGAGTTTAGGACACAGATCAATCAGCCCCAGCATTTT.

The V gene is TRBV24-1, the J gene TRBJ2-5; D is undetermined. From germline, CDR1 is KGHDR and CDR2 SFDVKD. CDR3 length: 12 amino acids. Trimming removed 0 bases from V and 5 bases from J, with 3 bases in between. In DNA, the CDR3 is TGTGCCACCAGTGATTTGCTGGAGACCCAGTACTTC. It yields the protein CATSDLLETQYF.

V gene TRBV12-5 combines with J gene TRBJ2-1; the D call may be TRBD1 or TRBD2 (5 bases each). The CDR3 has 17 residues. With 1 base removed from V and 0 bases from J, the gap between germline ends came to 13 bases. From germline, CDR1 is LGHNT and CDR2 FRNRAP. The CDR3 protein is CASGLETGRISYNEQFF. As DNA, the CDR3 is TGTGCTAGTGGTTTGGAAACGGGACGGATCTCCTACAATGAGCAGTTCTTC.

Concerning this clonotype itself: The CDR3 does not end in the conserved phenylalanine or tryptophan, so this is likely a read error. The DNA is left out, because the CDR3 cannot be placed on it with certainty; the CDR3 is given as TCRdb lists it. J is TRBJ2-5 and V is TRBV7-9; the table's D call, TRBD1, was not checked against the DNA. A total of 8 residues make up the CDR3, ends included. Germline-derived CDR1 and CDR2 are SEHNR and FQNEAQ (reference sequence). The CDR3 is CASSSNPP.

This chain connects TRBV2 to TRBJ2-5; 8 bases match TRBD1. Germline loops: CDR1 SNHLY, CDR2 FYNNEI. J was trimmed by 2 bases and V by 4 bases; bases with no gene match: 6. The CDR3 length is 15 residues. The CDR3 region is CASSVTRTGQETQYF. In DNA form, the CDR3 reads TGTGCCAGCAGTGTCACCCGGACAGGGCAAGAGACCCAGTACTTC.

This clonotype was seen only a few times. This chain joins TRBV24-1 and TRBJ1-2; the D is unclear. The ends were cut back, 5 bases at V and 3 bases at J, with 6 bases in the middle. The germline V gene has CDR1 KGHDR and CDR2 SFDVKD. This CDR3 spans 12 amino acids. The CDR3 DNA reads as TGTGCCACCAGTGCAGAGCACTATGGCTACACCTTC. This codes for CATSAEHYGYTF.